Listed below are T cell receptor beta chains from one sample, sequenced in a study of regulatory T cells in long-lasting Graves disease. TCRdb passed the multiplex PCR reads through MiXCR, listing each CDR3 protein once. The table shows around 450,000 distinct CDR3 sequences, with 16% occurring only once. These same data were also listed under a study on T cells in Graves' hyperthyroidism and ophthalmopathy.

The material was peripheral blood mononuclear cells (PBMCs), obtained at new diagnosis, from a patient treated with antithyroid drugs. These receptors all come from a middle-aged man with Graves disease. The CDR3 runs from the conserved cysteine through the conserved F or W. Fields, in order: J gene, V gene, clone size, D gene, CDR3 protein, CDR3 DNA. A D gene is named only where the DNA matches it firmly. Clone size is given for some rows only: seen once, a few or many times, or a class if the clone is expanded.

j_gene: TRBJ2-3; v_gene: TRBV4-1; abundance: few; d_gene: NA; CDR3aa: CASSHAAAVSTDTQYF; CDR3nt: TGCGCCAGCAGCCATGCGGCCGCGGTAAGCACAGATACGCAGTATTTT
j_gene: TRBJ2-1; v_gene: TRBV3-1; abundance: few; d_gene: NA; CDR3aa: CASSQGHTAGWVNEQFF; CDR3nt: TGTGCCAGCAGCCAGGGTCATACAGCGGGCTGGGTCAATGAGCAGTTCTTC
j_gene: TRBJ2-7; v_gene: TRBV20-1; abundance: NA; d_gene: TRBD1; CDR3aa: CSARNTSDREHEQYF; CDR3nt: TGCAGTGCTAGAAACACCTCGGACAGGGAGCACGAGCAGTACTTC
j_gene: TRBJ2-2; v_gene: TRBV28; abundance: many; d_gene: NA; CDR3aa: CASQITGTGELFF; CDR3nt: TGTGCCAGCCAGATAACGGGCACCGGGGAGCTGTTTTTT
j_gene: TRBJ2-2; v_gene: TRBV2; abundance: NA; d_gene: TRBD2; CDR3aa: CASSTPLAGGHTGELFF; CDR3nt: TGTGCCAGCAGCACCCCACTAGCGGGAGGTCACACCGGGGAGCTGTTTTTT
j_gene: TRBJ1-5; v_gene: TRBV12-3/TRBV12-4; abundance: NA; d_gene: TRBD1; CDR3aa: CASSFDRGSNQPQHF; CDR3nt: TGTGCCAGCAGTTTCGACAGGGGAAGCAATCAGCCCCAGCATTTT
j_gene: TRBJ2-3; v_gene: TRBV9; abundance: NA; d_gene: NA; CDR3aa: CASSVSVGSTDTQYF; CDR3nt: TGTGCCAGCAGCGTTTCAGTAGGTAGCACAGATACGCAGTATTTT
j_gene: TRBJ2-1; v_gene: TRBV7-8; abundance: many; d_gene: TRBD2; CDR3aa: CASSATGTSGINEQFF; CDR3nt: TGTGCCAGCAGCGCAACCGGGACTAGCGGGATCAATGAGCAGTTCTTC
j_gene: TRBJ2-7; v_gene: TRBV2; abundance: many; d_gene: NA; CDR3aa: CASGEEEGVYEQYF; CDR3nt: TGTGCCAGCGGCGAGGAGGAGGGGGTCTACGAGCAGTACTTC
j_gene: TRBJ1-5; v_gene: TRBV12-5; abundance: many; d_gene: NA; CDR3aa: CASGLRDNSNQPQHF; CDR3nt: TGTGCTAGTGGTCTGCGGGACAATAGCAATCAGCCCCAGCATTTT
j_gene: TRBJ2-2; v_gene: TRBV28; abundance: many; d_gene: NA; CDR3aa: CASTQTSTGELFF; CDR3nt: TGTGCCAGCACCCAAACATCCACCGGGGAGCTGTTTTTT
j_gene: TRBJ2-7; v_gene: TRBV7-9; abundance: many; d_gene: NA; CDR3aa: CASSLWNGNEQYF; CDR3nt: TGTGCCAGCAGCTTATGGAACGGGAACGAGCAGTACTTC
j_gene: TRBJ2-6; v_gene: TRBV5-4; abundance: NA; d_gene: TRBD2; CDR3aa: CASRLQGGRTNVLTF; CDR3nt: TGTGCCAGCAGATTACAGGGCGGGAGGACCAACGTCCTGACTTTC
j_gene: TRBJ2-1; v_gene: TRBV29-1; abundance: few; d_gene: NA; CDR3aa: CSVIWYNEQFF; CDR3nt: TGCAGCGTTATCTGGTACAATGAGCAGTTCTTC
j_gene: TRBJ1-6; v_gene: TRBV28; abundance: NA; d_gene: TRBD1; CDR3aa: CASSSTGEFSPLHF; CDR3nt: TGTGCCAGCAGTTCGACAGGGGAGTTCTCACCCCTCCACTTT
j_gene: TRBJ2-7; v_gene: TRBV14; abundance: few; d_gene: NA; CDR3aa: CASSQNVRQSRASYEQYF; CDR3nt: TGTGCCAGCAGCCAGAACGTCAGACAGAGCAGGGCGTCTTACGAGCAGTACTTC
j_gene: TRBJ2-3; v_gene: TRBV5-6; abundance: few; d_gene: NA; CDR3aa: CASSLTSSGTLTDTQYF; CDR3nt: TGTGCCAGCAGCTTGACTTCTTCCGGTACCCTCACAGATACGCAGTATTTT
j_gene: TRBJ1-2; v_gene: TRBV12-3/TRBV12-4; abundance: NA; d_gene: TRBD1; CDR3aa: CASSYRGPDGYTF; CDR3nt: TGTGCCAGCAGTTACAGGGGACCCGATGGCTACACCTTC
j_gene: TRBJ2-7; v_gene: TRBV27; abundance: NA; d_gene: TRBD2; CDR3aa: CASSEIAGTYEQYF; CDR3nt: TGTGCCAGCAGTGAAATAGCGGGTACCTACGAGCAGTACTTC
j_gene: TRBJ2-5; v_gene: TRBV12-3/TRBV12-4; abundance: many; d_gene: TRBD2; CDR3aa: CASSSRTSGVRTGETQYF; CDR3nt: TGTGCCAGCAGTTCCCGGACTAGCGGGGTTCGTACCGGGGAGACCCAGTACTTC
j_gene: TRBJ2-5; v_gene: TRBV7-9; abundance: many; d_gene: NA; CDR3aa: CASEKGKTQYF; CDR3nt: TGTGCCAGCGAGAAGGGAAAGACCCAGTACTTC
j_gene: TRBJ1-2; v_gene: TRBV6-1; abundance: few; d_gene: TRBD1; CDR3aa: CASSPGRGLFNYGYTF; CDR3nt: TGTGCCAGCAGCCCCGGCAGGGGGCTCTTTAACTATGGCTACACCTTC
j_gene: TRBJ2-1; v_gene: TRBV19; abundance: many; d_gene: TRBD1; CDR3aa: CASSFTGTVGGKFF; CDR3nt: TGTGCCAGTAGTTTTACGGGGACAGTGGGTGGTAAGTTCTTC
j_gene: TRBJ2-3; v_gene: TRBV11-3; abundance: many; d_gene: NA; CDR3aa: CASSLSRGTDTQYF; CDR3nt: TGTGCCAGCAGCTTATCGCGTGGAACAGATACGCAGTATTTT
j_gene: TRBJ1-2; v_gene: TRBV11-2; abundance: NA; d_gene: NA; CDR3aa: CASSLQGIANYGYTF; CDR3nt: TGTGCCAGCAGCTTACAGGGAATAGCTAACTATGGCTACACCTTC
j_gene: TRBJ2-5; v_gene: TRBV5-1; abundance: NA; d_gene: TRBD2; CDR3aa: CASSLALTSGRAETQYF; CDR3nt: TGCGCCAGCAGCTTGGCCTTGACTAGCGGGAGGGCGGAGACCCAGTACTTC
j_gene: TRBJ2-1; v_gene: TRBV7-3; abundance: NA; d_gene: TRBD2; CDR3aa: CASSVTSGGYNEQFF; CDR3nt: TGTGCCAGCAGCGTTACTAGCGGGGGTTACAATGAGCAGTTCTTC
j_gene: TRBJ1-5; v_gene: TRBV29-1; abundance: NA; d_gene: NA; CDR3aa: CSAFDETQHF; CDR3nt: TGCAGCGCTTTCGATGAAACCCAGCATTTT
j_gene: TRBJ1-4; v_gene: TRBV7-9; abundance: NA; d_gene: TRBD1; CDR3aa: CASSQDRGRWTNEKLFF; CDR3nt: TGTGCCAGCAGCCAAGACAGGGGGCGGTGGACTAATGAAAAACTATTTTTT
j_gene: TRBJ2-1; v_gene: TRBV15; abundance: few; d_gene: NA; CDR3aa: CATSRDSGNEQFF; CDR3nt: TGTGCCACCAGCAGAGATTCGGGGAATGAGCAGTTCTTC
j_gene: TRBJ2-3; v_gene: TRBV2; abundance: many; d_gene: NA; CDR3aa: CASSVGRGPADTQYF; CDR3nt: TGTGCCAGCAGTGTGGGGCGGGGCCCGGCAGATACGCAGTATTTT
j_gene: TRBJ2-5; v_gene: TRBV5-1; abundance: few; d_gene: TRBD1; CDR3aa: CASSWPETGGARWETQYF; CDR3nt: TGCGCCAGCAGCTGGCCCGAGACAGGGGGCGCGAGATGGGAGACCCAGTACTTC
j_gene: TRBJ2-1; v_gene: TRBV9; abundance: many; d_gene: NA; CDR3aa: CASSVDRNEQFF; CDR3nt: TGTGCCAGCAGCGTGGATCGAAATGAGCAGTTCTTC
j_gene: TRBJ1-5; v_gene: TRBV28; abundance: NA; d_gene: NA; CDR3aa: CASSLGEGDPEVWSNQPQHF; CDR3nt: TGTGCCAGCAGTTTAGGGGAGGGGGATCCCGAAGTTTGGAGCAATCAGCCCCAGCATTTT
j_gene: TRBJ2-7; v_gene: TRBV9; abundance: NA; d_gene: NA; CDR3aa: CASSEGRSPYEQYF; CDR3nt: TGTGCCAGCAGCGAGGGACGTTCGCCCTACGAGCAGTACTTC
j_gene: TRBJ1-2; v_gene: TRBV27; abundance: few; d_gene: TRBD1; CDR3aa: CASSLSLRDSHITF; CDR3nt: TGTGCCAGCAGTTTATCCCTCCGGGACAGTCATATCACCTTC
j_gene: TRBJ1-2; v_gene: TRBV19; abundance: NA; d_gene: TRBD1; CDR3aa: CASSFVPGQGYGYTF; CDR3nt: TGTGCCAGTAGTTTCGTACCGGGACAGGGCTATGGCTACACCTTC
j_gene: TRBJ2-7; v_gene: TRBV7-8; abundance: many; d_gene: NA; CDR3aa: CASSVDYEQYF; CDR3nt: TGTGCCAGCAGCGTCGACTACGAGCAGTACTTC
j_gene: TRBJ2-5; v_gene: TRBV7-8; abundance: many; d_gene: NA; CDR3aa: CASSIREQETQYF; CDR3nt: TGTGCCAGCAGCATACGGGAGCAAGAGACCCAGTACTTC
j_gene: TRBJ2-1; v_gene: TRBV6-9; abundance: NA; d_gene: NA; CDR3aa: CASSYGSLAYNEQFF; CDR3nt: TGTGCCAGCAGTTACGGTAGTTTGGCCTACAATGAGCAGTTCTTC
j_gene: TRBJ2-7; v_gene: TRBV7-2; abundance: few; d_gene: NA; CDR3aa: CASSLSRFGFQYF; CDR3nt: TGTGCCAGCAGCTTATCCCGGTTTGGGTTTCAGTACTTC
j_gene: TRBJ1-1; v_gene: TRBV10-3; abundance: many; d_gene: NA; CDR3aa: CATEDPGPLNTEAFF; CDR3nt: TGTGCCACCGAGGACCCGGGACCACTGAACACTGAAGCTTTCTTT
j_gene: TRBJ2-7; v_gene: TRBV12-5; abundance: many; d_gene: NA; CDR3aa: CASGLGTDSYEQYF; CDR3nt: TGTGCTAGTGGTTTGGGGACAGACTCCTACGAGCAGTACTTC
j_gene: TRBJ2-5; v_gene: TRBV10-2; abundance: few; d_gene: NA; CDR3aa: CASSESIRDPRFGETQYF; CDR3nt: TGCGCCAGCAGTGAATCAATTCGGGACCCACGATTTGGGGAGACCCAGTACTTC
j_gene: TRBJ1-5; v_gene: TRBV30; abundance: NA; d_gene: TRBD1; CDR3aa: CAWSSGQGNQPQHF; CDR3nt: TGTGCCTGGAGTTCCGGACAGGGAAATCAGCCCCAGCATTTT
j_gene: TRBJ1-3; v_gene: TRBV20-1; abundance: NA; d_gene: NA; CDR3aa: CSARGPGTISVNTIYF; CDR3nt: TGCAGTGCTAGGGGACCCGGGACCATCAGTGTAAACACCATATATTTT
j_gene: TRBJ2-1; v_gene: TRBV19; abundance: many; d_gene: NA; CDR3aa: CASRFPGQNEQFF; CDR3nt: TGTGCCAGTAGGTTCCCAGGGCAAAATGAGCAGTTCTTC
j_gene: TRBJ2-1; v_gene: TRBV5-1; abundance: many; d_gene: NA; CDR3aa: CASSLVGVREQFF; CDR3nt: TGCGCCAGCAGCTTGGTGGGAGTTCGGGAGCAGTTCTTC
j_gene: TRBJ2-7; v_gene: TRBV27; abundance: many; d_gene: TRBD2; CDR3aa: CATKLAGGYEQYF; CDR3nt: TGTGCCACCAAACTAGCGGGAGGCTACGAGCAGTACTTC
j_gene: TRBJ2-2; v_gene: TRBV28; abundance: many; d_gene: TRBD1; CDR3aa: CASSQDRAGELFF; CDR3nt: TGTGCCAGCAGCCAGGACAGGGCCGGGGAGCTGTTTTTT
j_gene: TRBJ2-7; v_gene: TRBV11-3; abundance: many; d_gene: NA; CDR3aa: CASSLGGLTGYEQYF; CDR3nt: TGTGCCAGCAGCTTAGGTGGGCTGACAGGATACGAGCAGTACTTC
j_gene: TRBJ1-4; v_gene: TRBV15; abundance: few; d_gene: NA; CDR3aa: CATSRRTTNEKLFF; CDR3nt: TGTGCCACCAGCAGGAGAACGACTAATGAAAAACTGTTTTTT
j_gene: TRBJ1-1; v_gene: TRBV29-1; abundance: many; d_gene: NA; CDR3aa: CSVGVRTEAFF; CDR3nt: TGCAGCGTTGGCGTCAGGACTGAAGCTTTCTTT